Below are 7 T cell receptor beta chains sequenced from a single sample in a study of T cells in Graves' hyperthyroidism and ophthalmopathy. The investigators amplified TCR beta CDR3 regions from RNA transcripts. An initial round of RT-PCR targeting the TCR CDR3 relied on the HTBI primer set. Via MiXCR, TCRdb re-called the multiplex PCR reads, giving one row per CDR3 protein. The sample lists about 640,000 distinct CDR3 sequences; around 20% were seen once. Sequencing was performed on blood. The receptors stem from a young man with Graves' ophthalmopathy.

The chain combines TRBV5-1 with TRBJ1-4, with D maybe TRBD1 (5 bases). Trimming cost V 0 bases and J 5 bases, with 20 bases left between them. The CDR3 extends over 18 amino acids. Germline CDR1 and CDR2: SGHRS and YFSETQ. CDR3 protein: CASSLGRGRGLINEKLFF. CDR3 coding DNA: TGCGCCAGCAGCTTGGGTCGGGGTAGGGGACTGATAAATGAAAAACTGTTTTTT. Variable domain in full (rest from reference TRBV5-1 and TRBJ1-4): KAGVTQTPRYLIKTRGQQVTLSCSPISGHRSVSWYQQTPGQGLQFLFEYFSETQRNKGNFPGRFSGRQFSNSRSEMNVSTLELGDSALYLCASSLGRGRGLINEKLFFGSGTQLSVL.

The chain is built from TRBV19 and TRBJ2-1, with 9 bases matching TRBD2. Germline lookup yields CDR1 LNHDA and CDR2 SQIVND (reference sequence). V lost 5 bases and J lost 7; bases outside the gene matches: 9. The length of the CDR3 is 15 residues. CDR3 bases: TGTGCCAGTAGTCCAAGGACTAGCGTGGGGAATGAGCAGTTCTTC. Translated: CASSPRTSVGNEQFF.

The chain carries TRBV7-9 and TRBJ1-2; no clear D. The germline CDR1 and CDR2 sequences are SEHNR and FQNEAQ (reference sequence). The CDR3 is 14 amino acids. The V gene lost 5 bases and the J gene lost 6 bases, with 16 bases spanning the gap. The CDR3: CASSVSPAKDGYTF. DNA of the CDR3: TGTGCCAGCAGCGTATCTCCAGCAAAGGATGGCTACACCTTC.

This clonotype was recorded a few times. The CDR3 nucleotides are TGCGCCAGCACAGAGATTCCTAGAAGACAAATCACAGATACGCAGTATTTT. Protein product: CASTEIPRRQITDTQYF. The gene calls are TRBV5-1 and TRBJ2-3, with D unresolved. The germline V and J ends were trimmed by 6 bases and 2 bases, with 22 bases remaining between them. The CDR3 spans 17 residues. The germline CDR1 and CDR2 sequences are SGHRS and YFSETQ.

The chain joins TRBV2 to TRBJ2-5; 12 nucleotides line up with TRBD2. The V segment lost 6 bases and the J segment 2 bases; nucleotides outside the gene matches: 19. Germline CDR1 and CDR2: SNHLY and FYNNEI. CDR3 size: 20 residues. The DNA for the CDR3 is TGTGCCAGCAGGGCACCTCAACTAGCGGGAGGACCCCGGGTACAAGAGACCCAGTACTTC. This codes for CASRAPQLAGGPRVQETQYF. The full variable domain, completed using reference TRBV2 and TRBJ2-5, is EPEVTQTPSHQVTQMGQEVILRCVPISNHLYFYWYRQILGQKVEFLVSFYNNEISEKSEIFDDQFSVERPDGSNFTLKIRSTKLEDSAMYFCASRAPQLAGGPRVQETQYFGPGTRLLVL.

Only a few counts were recorded for this clonotype. The genes are TRBV28 and TRBJ1-1; D is perhaps TRBD1 (5 bases). The CDR3 is made up of 12 amino acids. Germline loops: CDR1 MDHEN, CDR2 SYDVKM. Trimming removed 6 bases at V and 3 bases at J, with 8 bases between. CDR3 bases: TGTGCCAGCAGCCGGGACTACACTGAAGCTTTCTTT. As protein: CASSRDYTEAFF.

To note about this clonotype: The missing conserved phenylalanine or tryptophan at the end of this CDR3 makes a read error likely. The J gene is TRBJ1-1, the V gene TRBV11-2; perhaps TRBD1 as D (5 bases). The CDR3 is made up of 13 amino acids. The germline gives CDR1 SGHAT, CDR2 FQNNGV. Between the trimmed V and J ends, which lost 6 bases and 6 bases, there was a span of 14 bases. CDR3 sequence reads: CASRPGGKPEAFL. The CDR3 nucleotides read TGTGCCAGCAGGCCTGGGGGGAAACCTGAAGCTTTCCTT.